These 29 T cell receptor beta chains originate from one sample sequenced in a study of control samples from healthy donors and cancer patients. Sequencing was performed with immunoSEQ multiplex PCR; in TCRdb, only in-frame clones are kept and a portion is missing. The sample includes about 100,000 clones, 80% to 95% of them seen just once. The sequenced sample was blood. The receptors were gathered from a human donor in good health. The donor label of this sample is uncertain.

This sequence joins TRBV5-6 and TRBJ1-5, with 7 bases aligning to TRBD1. This CDR3 has 15 amino acids. Germline V gene sequence: CDR1 SGHDT, CDR2 YYEEEE. V lost 4 bases to trimming and J lost 6 bases; unmatched junction nucleotides: 10. The DNA of the CDR3 is TGTGCCAGCAGCAAACGGGACAGCGGGAGTCAGCCCCAGCATTTT. Protein product: CASSKRDSGSQPQHF. The full variable domain, its missing parts supplied by reference TRBV5-6 and TRBJ1-5, is DAGVTQSPTHLIKTRGQQVTLRCSPKSGHDTVSWYQQALGQGPQFIFQYYEEEERQRGNFPDRFSGHQFPNYSSELNVNALLLGDSALYLCASSKRDSGSQPQHFGDGTRLSIL.

V is TRBV25-1 and J is TRBJ2-3; the match to TRBD2 covers 16 bases. The germline CDR1 and CDR2 sequences are MGHDK and SYGVNS. The CDR3 extends over 18 amino acids. With 3 bases clipped from V and 0 bases from J, the junction kept 3 bases outside the gene matches. In DNA, the CDR3 is TGTGCCAGCAGTGAGGGGACTAGCGGGGGGGTTAGCACAGATACGCAGTATTTT. Its translation is CASSEGTSGGVSTDTQYF.

As to this clone: Other DNA sequences from this sample encode an identical CDR3 as well. The chain links TRBV24-1 to TRBJ2-5, with 10 positions matching TRBD1. The CDR3 consists of 14 residues. CDR1 is KGHDR, CDR2 SFDVKD, per germline. V gave up 6 bases and J gave up 5 bases; unmatched junction bases: 5. This CDR3 reads CATSPGQGFETQYF. The CDR3 nucleotides are TGTGCCACCAGTCCGGGACAGGGGTTCGAGACCCAGTACTTC.

The gene calls are TRBV5-6 and TRBJ2-5, with D perhaps given as TRBD1 or TRBD2 (6 bases each). This CDR3 contains 15 residues. The germline gives CDR1 SGHDT, CDR2 YYEEEE. Deletions cut 2 bases from V and 6 bases from J, with 17 bases between. DNA for the CDR3: TGTGCCAGCAGCTTCAGTTCCGGGGGCGCAAAGACCCAGTACTTC. It specifies CASSFSSGGAKTQYF.

The chain employs TRBV5-1 and TRBJ2-3; tentatively, D is TRBD1 or TRBD2 (7 bases each). Trimming removed 4 bases at V and 9 bases at J, with 24 bases between. This CDR3 has 16 amino acids. Germline assignment: CDR1 SGHRS and CDR2 YFSETQ. CDR3 sequence (DNA): TGCGCCAGCAGCCTGACCCCAGGGGGGGCCGGGTGGACGCAGTATTTT. It encodes CASSLTPGGAGWTQYF.

The CDR3 sequence: CACPGEGAENGGYGYTF. The DNA of the CDR3 is TGTGCCTGTCCCGGGGAGGGGGCAGAAAACGGAGGCTATGGCTACACCTTC. The J gene is TRBJ1-2, the V gene TRBV30, with TRBD1 identical over 7 bases. The CDR3 consists of 17 residues. Germline lookup yields CDR1 GTSNPN and CDR2 SVGIG (reference sequence). Germline trimming cut 6 bases from V and 4 bases from J; bases unmatched to any gene: 20.

The CDR3 reads CASSQGGGGVGAEAFF. In DNA form, the CDR3 reads TGTGCCAGCAGCCAGGGGGGCGGGGGAGTTGGCGCTGAAGCTTTCTTT. The rearrangement uses TRBV3-1 (or the pseudogene TRBV3-2) and TRBJ1-1; maybe TRBD1 (6 bases). Germline V CDR1 and CDR2: LGHDT, YNNKEL (reference sequence). Trimming pared 3 bases from V and 6 bases from J, leaving 20 bases between. The CDR3 is 16 amino acids.

The genes are TRBV24-1 and TRBJ1-2; 7 bases align to TRBD1. The CDR3 is 14 amino acids. The germline gives CDR1 KGHDR, CDR2 SFDVKD. V shed 4 bases, J shed 2 bases, and the junction held 3 bases outside the gene matches. CDR3 in amino acids: CATSEGQTNYGYTF. The CDR3 region has the DNA TGTGCCACCAGTGAGGGACAGACGAACTATGGCTACACCTTC.

J is TRBJ2-1 and V is TRBV29-1; tentatively, D is TRBD2 (6 bases). Germline V gives CDR1 SQVTM, CDR2 ANQGSEA. Trimming cost V 3 bases and J 0 bases, with 9 bases left between them. The length of the CDR3 is 14 residues. CDR3 nucleotides: TGCAGCGTTGATTATAGCGGCTCCTACAATGAGCAGTTCTTC. Its translation: CSVDYSGSYNEQFF.

The chain links TRBV6-2 or TRBV6-3 to TRBJ1-5; the D is unclear. Germline values: CDR1 MNHEY, CDR2 SVGEGT. There are 15 residues in the CDR3. V was trimmed by 0 bases and J by 6 bases, leaving 12 bases between them. In DNA form, the CDR3 reads TGTGCCAGCAGTTACTCCCCCCCACAAGTTCAGCCCCAGCATTTT. It codes for CASSYSPPQVQPQHF.

The genes are TRBV18 and TRBJ2-2; D gene unclear. The germline V gene encodes CDR1 KGHSH and CDR2 LQKENI. Trimming left V 1 base short and J 8 bases short, with 8 bases between. The CDR3 loop spans 13 amino acids. CDR3 residues: CASSPQVRGELFF. CDR3 nucleotides: TGTGCCAGCTCACCACAAGTCAGAGGGGAGCTGTTTTTT.

This chain connects TRBV6-5 to TRBJ1-5; 7 nucleotides match TRBD1. This CDR3 has 15 amino acids. Germline assignment: CDR1 MNHEY and CDR2 SVGAGI. V shed 10 bases and J 4 bases; nucleotides not matched to a gene: 13. The CDR3 DNA sequence: TGTGCCACAGAGGAGGGGGCTGTTCGGAATCAGCCCCAGCATTTT. It specifies CATEEGAVRNQPQHF.

The chain is built from TRBV14 and TRBJ1-1; D is unresolved. V gave up 8 bases and J gave up 0 bases, with 13 bases separating them. This CDR3 comprises 14 residues. CDR1 is SGHDN and CDR2 is FVKESK in the germline V gene. The CDR3 loop is CASVPYFMNTEAFF. The CDR3 nucleotides are TGTGCCAGCGTACCGTACTTCATGAACACTGAAGCTTTCTTT.

The chain joins TRBV7-9 to TRBJ1-2; D remains unclear. Germline V gene data show CDR1 as SEHNR and CDR2 as FQNEAQ (reference sequence). The CDR3 spans 14 residues. With 1 base removed from V and 3 bases from J, the gap between germline ends came to 9 bases. The CDR3 DNA reads TGTGCCAGCAGCTTAGGGCGGAGGGACTATGGCTACACCTTC. The encoded protein is CASSLGRRDYGYTF. The complete variable domain, with remaining parts taken from reference TRBV7-9 and TRBJ1-2, reads DTGVSQNPRHKITKRGQNVTFRCDPISEHNRLYWYRQTLGQGPEFLTYFQNEAQLEKSRLLSDRFSAERPKGSFSTLEIQRTEQGDSAMYLCASSLGRRDYGYTFGSGTRLTVV.

This clone showed up just once. This chain's CDR3 is CASSLGLAGPVTGELFF. The CDR3 nucleotides read TGCGCCAGCAGCTTAGGCCTAGCGGGGCCAGTCACCGGGGAGCTGTTTTTT. The chain couples TRBV5-1 to TRBJ2-2, with TRBD2 identical over 9 bases. J gave up 4 bases and V 2 bases, and 9 bases lay outside the gene matches. Germline assignment: CDR1 SGHRS and CDR2 YFSETQ. The CDR3 is 17 residues long.

V and J are TRBV19 and TRBJ1-1; D unresolved. CDR1 is LNHDA and CDR2 is SQIVND in the germline V gene (reference sequence). Trimming removed 5 bases from V and 0 bases from J, with 10 bases in between. The CDR3 covers 14 residues. CDR3 sequence: CASSFTDMNTEAFF. In DNA, the CDR3 is TGTGCCAGTAGTTTTACAGATATGAACACTGAAGCTTTCTTT.

V is TRBV11-2 and J is TRBJ2-1; no clear D. Deletions cut 3 bases from V and 7 bases from J, with 10 bases between. The CDR3 extends over 13 amino acids. CDR1 is SGHAT and CDR2 is FQNNGV in the germline V gene. CDR3 coding DNA: TGTGCCAGCAGCTTCCTAGGTGGGAATGAGCAGTTCTTC. The encoded protein is CASSFLGGNEQFF.

This sequence joins TRBV9 and TRBJ1-6; D is uncertain. CDR3 length equals 16 residues. Deletions cut 2 bases from V and 5 bases from J, with 14 bases between. Per the germline V gene, CDR1 is SGDLS and CDR2 is YYNGEE. In DNA, the CDR3 is TGTGCCAGCAGCGTGAACTCAGCAGCCCATAATTCACCCCTCCACTTT. Its translation is CASSVNSAAHNSPLHF.

This clone was recorded only once. The chain has TRBV6-2 or TRBV6-3 and TRBJ2-6, with TRBD1 matching over 9 bases. CDR1 and CDR2 (germline): MNHEY, SVGEGT. The CDR3 spans 17 residues. The V and J ends lost 6 bases and 0 bases, in that order; junction bases with no gene match: 6. CDR3 bases: TGTGCCAGCAGCCTACAGGGGGCCCTCTCTGGGGCCAACGTCCTGACTTTC. Its translation is CASSLQGALSGANVLTF.

This clone was observed once. The J gene is TRBJ1-5, the V gene TRBV3-1 (or the pseudogene TRBV3-2); a weak D match, TRBD1 (5 bases). CDR1 is LGHDT, CDR2 YNNKEL, per germline (reference sequence). The length of the CDR3 is 13 residues. The V end lost 3 bases, the J end lost 3 bases, and 6 bases lay between the germline ends. CDR3 bases: TGTGCCAGCAGCCAGACAGTCAATCAGCCCCAGCATTTT. Amino acids: CASSQTVNQPQHF.

The chain employs TRBV4-2 and TRBJ2-1; D is possibly TRBD1 (6 bases). Trimming pared 1 base from V and 7 bases from J, leaving 17 bases between. The CDR3 loop spans 16 amino acids. Germline V gene data show CDR1 as LGHNA and CDR2 as YNFKEQ. The CDR3, as DNA: TGTGCCAGCAGCCAAGCCGTGGATAGAGGGGGTAATGAGCAGTTCTTC. Its protein product is CASSQAVDRGGNEQFF.

The chain recombines TRBV20-1 with TRBJ2-5; D remains ambiguous. Trimming left V 3 bases short and J 7 bases short, with 12 bases between. This CDR3 contains 12 residues. Germline V lookup: CDR1 DFQATT, CDR2 SNEGSKA (reference sequence). CDR3 DNA sequence: TGCAGTGCTAGTGTAGACTTTGGGACCCAGTACTTC. Protein product: CSASVDFGTQYF.

V gene TRBV28 combines with J gene TRBJ1-6; no reliable D call. The length of the CDR3 is 16 residues. The germline CDR1 and CDR2 sequences are MDHEN and SYDVKM. V lost 3 bases to trimming and J lost 0 bases, with 9 bases between them. CDR3 amino acids: CASSFPFSSYNSPLHF. In DNA, the CDR3 is TGTGCCAGCAGTTTCCCCTTCAGCTCCTATAATTCACCCCTCCACTTT.

The chain has TRBV24-1 and TRBJ1-3; perhaps TRBD1 as D (5 bases). The CDR3 totals 14 residues. Germline CDR1 and CDR2: KGHDR and SFDVKD. V was cut by 4 bases and J by 4 bases, with 10 bases left in between. As DNA, the CDR3 is TGTGCCACCAGTGAAACCGGGGACGGAAACACCATATATTTT. Its translation is CATSETGDGNTIYF.

The rearrangement uses TRBV5-6 and TRBJ2-1, with 9 positions matching TRBD2. J lost 5 bases, V lost 2 bases, and 5 bases had no gene match. Per the germline V gene, CDR1 is SGHDT and CDR2 is YYEEEE. CDR3 length equals 15 residues. In DNA form, the CDR3 reads TGTGCCAGCAGCTTACGACTAGCGGAAGACAATGAGCAGTTCTTC. It specifies CASSLRLAEDNEQFF.

The J gene is TRBJ1-4, the V gene TRBV19; D remains unclear. The CDR3 contains 21 residues. Germline values: CDR1 LNHDA, CDR2 SQIVND (reference sequence). Trimming shortened V by 0 bases and J by 5 bases, and 28 bases separated the two germline ends. The CDR3 reads CASSIDRPRPGSKASNEKLFF. For the CDR3, the DNA is TGTGCCAGTAGTATAGATCGGCCCCGCCCGGGCAGTAAAGCATCAAATGAAAAACTGTTTTTT.

Within the sample, this clone is medium-sized. The V call is TRBV10-1, the J call TRBJ2-3; D call uncertain. The CDR3 is 12 residues long. CDR1 WNHNN and CDR2 SYGVQD come from the germline V gene (reference sequence). The V end lost 5 bases, the J end lost 6 bases, and 9 bases lay between the germline ends. The CDR3: CASSQGPDTQYF. The CDR3 region has the DNA TGCGCCAGCAGTCAAGGACCTGATACGCAGTATTTT.

V and J are TRBV20-1 and TRBJ1-3; the D is unclear. The ends were cut back, 3 bases at V and 0 bases at J, with 9 bases in the middle. The V gene's germline CDR1 is DFQATT and CDR2 SNEGSKA (reference sequence). The CDR3 covers 14 residues. CDR3 nucleotide sequence: TGCAGTGCTAGTACGGCGCTCTCTGGAAACACCATATATTTT. Its protein product is CSASTALSGNTIYF.

This clone has a single count. The rearrangement links TRBV20-1 to TRBJ1-1; D uncertain. Between the trimmed V and J ends, which lost 1 base and 5 bases, there was a span of 5 bases. Germline CDR1 is DFQATT and CDR2 is SNEGSKA (reference sequence). The CDR3 consists of 11 residues. The CDR3 loop is CSARVETEAFF. Here the CDR3 DNA reads TGCAGTGCTAGAGTCGAAACTGAAGCTTTCTTT.